This entry concerns a single TCR beta chain. The antigen is undetermined. From the 5' RACE reads, TCRdb called clonotypes with MiXCR, one entry per CDR3 protein. The sample records 150,000 or so distinct CDR3 sequences, approximately 15% being singletons. This record belongs to a study of T-cell memory formation after mild COVID-19. Trimming took off 3 bases at V and 3 bases at J, with 10 bases between the two ends. The CDR3 covers 14 residues. Germline-derived CDR1 and CDR2 are LGHNA and YSLEER. Points from the study as a whole: Later expanders leaned toward CD4+, whereas clones contracting from day 15 to 85 were balanced CD4/CD8.

The rearrangement uses TRBV4-3 and TRBJ2-3; D is perhaps TRBD1 (6 bases). Input material: PBMCs or a T cell subset sorted from them (not recorded which). The sequence derives from an adult woman who had mild COVID-19 (a few samples of this study predate the infection). Cell type and time point are not known. CDR3 loop: CASSQNRVTDTQYF. The CDR3 DNA is TGCGCCAGCAGCCAGAACAGGGTTACAGATACGCAGTATTTT.